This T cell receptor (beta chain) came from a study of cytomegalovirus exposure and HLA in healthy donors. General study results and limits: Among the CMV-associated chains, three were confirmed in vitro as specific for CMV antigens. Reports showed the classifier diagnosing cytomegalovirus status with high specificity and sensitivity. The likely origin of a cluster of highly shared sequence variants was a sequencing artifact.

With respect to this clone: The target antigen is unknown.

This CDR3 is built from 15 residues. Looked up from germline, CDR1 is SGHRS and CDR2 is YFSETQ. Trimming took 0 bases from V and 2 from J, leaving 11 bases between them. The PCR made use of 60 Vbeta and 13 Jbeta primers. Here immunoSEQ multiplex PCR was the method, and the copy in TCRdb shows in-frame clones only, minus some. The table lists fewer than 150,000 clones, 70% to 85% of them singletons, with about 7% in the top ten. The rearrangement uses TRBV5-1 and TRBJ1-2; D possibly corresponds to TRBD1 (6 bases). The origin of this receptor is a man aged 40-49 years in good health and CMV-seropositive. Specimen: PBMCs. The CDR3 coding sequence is TGCGCCAGCAGCTTGGCCGAAACAGGGAACTATGGCTACACCTTC. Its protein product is CASSLAETGNYGYTF.